Shown below are 13 T cell receptor beta chains from a single sample sequenced in a study of CXCR3-negative and CXCR3-positive naive CD8 T cells. These receptors have no known antigen. 5' RACE that incorporated UMI labels was used to prepare the TRB cDNA libraries. TCRdb reprocessed the 5' RACE reads, with one entry per CDR3 protein and no DNA. This sample carries some 99,000 distinct CDR3 sequences, with less than 1.1% going to the ten biggest clones. Overall study results and limits: Comparison of naive cells showed more hydrophobic TRB CDR3s in CXCR3-positive than in CXCR3-negative naive cells.

Sequencing input: naive CXCR3+ CD8+ T cells from blood. Subset indicated: CD45RO-CCR7+CD27+CD95- naive CD8+ T cells expressing CXCR3 (TNR3+). Source of these receptors: a human donor in good health. Some clones in this sample may be carry-over from other donors' samples.

The chain couples TRBV7-9 to TRBJ1-1. The CDR3 extends over 16 amino acids. In germline, CDR1 is SEHNR, CDR2 FQNEAQ (reference sequence). CDR3 residues: CASSLVWEPPNTEAFF.

J is TRBJ2-2 and V is TRBV4-3; the D gene TCRdb calls, TRBD2, cannot be checked with no DNA. Germline lookup yields CDR1 LGHNA and CDR2 YSLEER. This CDR3 has 16 residues. The CDR3 sequence: CASSQVLAGNTGELFF.

The chain links TRBV9 to TRBJ2-7; TCRdb calls TRBD1, which cannot be checked without DNA. Germline CDR1 SGDLS, CDR2 YYNGEE. This CDR3 has 14 amino acids. CDR3 region: CASSVSPANPEQYF.

The V and J genes are TRBV11-2 and TRBJ2-7; TCRdb outputs TRBD2, but without DNA this stays unchecked. The V gene's germline CDR1 is SGHAT and CDR2 FQNNGV. This CDR3 comprises 12 residues. The CDR3 loop is CASSLGRGEQYF.

The chain employs TRBV6-5 and TRBJ2-7. Germline V gene data show CDR1 as MNHEY and CDR2 as SVGAGI. The CDR3 consists of 15 residues. This CDR3 is CASSYTPFGTYEQYF.

The chain has TRBV20-1 and TRBJ1-3; TCRdb's D gene call, TRBD1, goes unchecked for lack of DNA. The CDR3 has 18 residues. Germline CDR1 DFQATT, CDR2 SNEGSKA (reference sequence). The CDR3 sequence: CSANDAAGTGGIGNTIYF.

This sequence joins TRBV29-1 and TRBJ2-7. The CDR3 covers 15 residues. Germline V CDR1 and CDR2: SQVTM, ANQGSEA. CDR3 sequence reads: CSVEPTDGPSYEQYF.

The chain recombines TRBV9 with TRBJ1-1; TCRdb designates TRBD1, a call that cannot be tested without DNA. The germline V gene encodes CDR1 SGDLS and CDR2 YYNGEE. The CDR3 consists of 13 residues. CDR3 residues: CASSVDRGTEAFF. Full variable domain (missing parts from reference TRBV9 and TRBJ1-1): DSGVTQTPKHLITATGQRVTLRCSPRSGDLSVYWYQQSLDQGLQFLIQYYNGEERAKGNILERFSAQQFPDLHSELNLSSLELGDSALYFCASSVDRGTEAFFGQGTRLTVV.

V gene TRBV28 combines with J gene TRBJ1-2; the D call of TRBD1 rests on TCRdb alone, since no DNA is present to check it. Germline-derived CDR1 and CDR2 are MDHEN and SYDVKM. CDR3 length equals 14 residues. CDR3 sequence reads: CASSLRGGLYGYTF.

The V and J genes are TRBV12-3 or TRBV12-4 and TRBJ1-2; absent DNA, TCRdb's TRBD1 call cannot be checked. The CDR3 has 14 residues. The CDR3 loop reads CASSLKGQNYGYTF.

The V gene is TRBV4-3, the J gene TRBJ1-4; TCRdb calls TRBD1, which cannot be checked without DNA. Germline loops: CDR1 LGHNA, CDR2 YSLEER. This CDR3 comprises 16 residues. CDR3: CASSQDRGTGDEKLFF.

V is TRBV7-2 and J is TRBJ2-7; TCRdb's D gene call, TRBD1, goes unchecked for lack of DNA. This CDR3 has 16 residues. Germline CDR1 reads SGHTA; CDR2 reads FQGNSA. The CDR3 here is CASSLAFSGGGYEQYF. Supplemented by reference TRBV7-2 and TRBJ2-7, the full variable domain reads GAGVSQSPSNKVTEKGKDVELRCDPISGHTALYWYRQSLGQGLEFLIYFQGNSAPDKSGLPSDRFSAERTGGSVSTLTIQRTQQEDSAVYLCASSLAFSGGGYEQYFGPGTRLTVT.

The chain recombines TRBV11-2 with TRBJ2-3; TCRdb designates TRBD1, a call that cannot be tested without DNA. Germline V gene sequence: CDR1 SGHAT, CDR2 FQNNGV. This CDR3 contains 16 residues. This CDR3 is CASSSRQGASTDTQYF.